These 14 T cell receptor beta chains were all obtained from the same sample, sequenced in a study of T cells after yellow fever vaccination. Via MiXCR, TCRdb re-called the 5' RACE reads, giving one row per CDR3 protein. The sample consists of a few hundred thousand distinct CDR3 sequences, roughly 7% of them appearing once. The specimen comprised PBMCs, sampled more than 35 days after the first yellow fever vaccination. Receptors originate from a man between 18 and 35 years old who received the YFV17D yellow fever vaccine.

This clonotype was recorded many times. This chain links TRBV20-1 with TRBJ2-5, with D tentatively TRBD1 (6 bases). V lost 5 bases and J 3 bases, leaving 13 bases between the germline ends. CDR1 is DFQATT and CDR2 is SNEGSKA in the germline V gene (reference sequence). The CDR3 sequence is 13 residues long. The chain's CDR3 is CSAFHRAEETQYF. CDR3 coding DNA: TGCAGTGCTTTCCACAGGGCTGAAGAGACCCAGTACTTC.

The chain employs TRBV5-4 and TRBJ2-2; the match to TRBD1 covers 7 bases. The V segment lost 0 bases and the J segment 5 bases; nucleotides outside the gene matches: 7. The CDR3 has 16 amino acids. CDR1 SGHNT and CDR2 YYREEE come from the germline V gene (reference sequence). The CDR3 nucleotides are TGTGCCAGCAGCTTGGCCGGGACAGCTGCTACCGGGGAGCTGTTTTTT. Its protein product is CASSLAGTAATGELFF.

The gene calls are TRBV2 and TRBJ2-3; possibly TRBD2 for D (5 bases). CDR1 and CDR2 (germline): SNHLY, FYNNEI. The CDR3 totals 12 residues. Trimming pared 7 bases from V and 3 bases from J, leaving 8 bases between. The CDR3 sequence: CASKPGTDTQYF. Written as DNA, the CDR3 is TGTGCCAGCAAGCCGGGAACAGATACGCAGTATTTT. The full variable domain, in which reference TRBV2 and TRBJ2-3 provide the parts outside the CDR3, is EPEVTQTPSHQVTQMGQEVILRCVPISNHLYFYWYRQILGQKVEFLVSFYNNEISEKSEIFDDQFSVERPDGSNFTLKIRSTKLEDSAMYFCASKPGTDTQYFGPGTRLTVL.

This clonotype was found a few times. J is TRBJ1-2 and V is TRBV4-2; D ambiguous. The CDR3 covers 15 residues. The germline V gene has CDR1 LGHNA and CDR2 YNFKEQ. V shed 0 bases and J shed 2 bases, with 10 bases lying between them. CDR3 in DNA: TGTGCCAGCAGCCAAGACACTCTGCCCAACTATGGCTACACCTTC. It codes for CASSQDTLPNYGYTF.

The chain uses TRBV20-1 and TRBJ2-3; 9 nucleotides align to TRBD2. Germline V gene lookup returns CDR1 DFQATT and CDR2 SNEGSKA (reference sequence). The CDR3 covers 14 residues. Germline trimming cut 6 bases from V and 7 bases from J; bases unmatched to any gene: 11. The DNA of the CDR3 is TGCAGTGCCCCCGGGGGCGGGGGGGCAAATACGCAGTATTTT. This translates into CSAPGGGGANTQYF.

This clonotype was seen ten or more times. The rearrangement links TRBV15 to TRBJ1-1; D remains ambiguous. The V and J ends lost 1 base and 3 bases respectively, with 15 bases between them. CDR1 LNHNV and CDR2 YYDKDF come from the germline V gene (reference sequence). This CDR3 contains 16 residues. CDR3 sequence: CATSRGDWGSHTEAFF. The DNA of the CDR3 is TGTGCCACCAGCAGAGGAGACTGGGGATCTCACACTGAAGCTTTCTTT.

V is TRBV7-9 and J is TRBJ2-7, with D uncertain. The V gene lost 5 bases and the J gene lost 6 bases, with 11 bases spanning the gap. This CDR3 spans 12 amino acids. The germline V gene has CDR1 SEHNR and CDR2 FQNEAQ (reference sequence). In nucleotides, the CDR3 is TGTGCCAGCAGCGAACCGGGCAGCGAGCAGTACTTC. Amino acid sequence: CASSEPGSEQYF.

The chain combines TRBV19 with TRBJ1-1; D gene uncertain. V was clipped by 5 bases and J by 0 bases, with 7 bases between them. This CDR3 is built from 13 residues. Per the germline V gene, CDR1 is LNHDA and CDR2 is SQIVND (reference sequence). For the CDR3, the DNA is TGTGCCAGTAGTCCGGTAATGAACACTGAAGCTTTCTTT. Translated: CASSPVMNTEAFF.

This rearrangement joins TRBV4-1 to TRBJ2-7, with 8 bases identical to TRBD1. The CDR3 has 17 amino acids. CDR1 MGHRA and CDR2 YSYEKL come from the germline V gene. V shed 4 bases and J 2 bases; nucleotides not matched to a gene: 13. The DNA of the CDR3 is TGCGCCAGCAGCCCAAGGACAGGGCTTTCATCCACCTACGAGCAGTACTTC. This sequence encodes CASSPRTGLSSTYEQYF.

The chain joins TRBV11-2 to TRBJ1-3; D unclear. Trimming took 5 bases from V and 0 from J, leaving 23 bases between them. This CDR3 region has 19 residues. Germline V gives CDR1 SGHAT, CDR2 FQNNGV. The CDR3 DNA reads as TGTGCCAGCAGCCCCCTGGTGAATCGTTGGCTCTCCTCTGGAAACACCATATATTTT. Its protein product is CASSPLVNRWLSSGNTIYF.

Only a few counts were recorded for this clonotype. This sequence joins TRBV5-6 and TRBJ1-4, with D hard to call. This CDR3 has 17 residues. The germline gives CDR1 SGHDT, CDR2 YYEEEE. V shed 4 bases and J shed 0 bases, with 16 bases lying between them. The CDR3 region is CASSLWTAVATNEKLFF. The CDR3 DNA follows: TGTGCCAGCAGCCTATGGACCGCTGTTGCAACTAATGAAAAACTGTTTTTT.

In its sample, this clonotype was seen many times. The chain combines TRBV6-6 with TRBJ1-2; TRBD1 matches 7 bases. Germline V CDR1 and CDR2: MNHNY, SVGAGI (reference sequence). V trimming: 5 bases; J trimming: 7 bases; junction bases outside the gene matches: 4. There are 12 residues in the CDR3. The chain's CDR3 is CASSPDRAGYTF. In DNA form, the CDR3 reads TGTGCCAGCAGTCCAGACAGGGCTGGCTACACCTTC.

This clonotype was seen many times. The rearrangement links TRBV20-1 to TRBJ1-2, with D possibly being TRBD1 (6 bases). CDR1 DFQATT and CDR2 SNEGSKA come from the germline V gene (reference sequence). V was shortened by 2 bases and J by 4 bases, with 20 bases between the two germline ends. The CDR3 covers 16 residues. The CDR3 protein is CSARSFSDSGIYGYTF. As DNA, the CDR3 is TGCAGTGCTAGAAGTTTCTCGGACAGTGGGATCTATGGCTACACCTTC.

A few counts support this clonotype. V is TRBV18 and J is TRBJ2-7; D gene uncertain. Trimming stripped 9 bases from V and 3 bases from J, with 18 bases between. Germline V CDR1 and CDR2: KGHSH, LQKENI. The CDR3 spans 14 residues. The chain's CDR3 is CASSPRRSHYEQYF. The CDR3 DNA sequence: TGTGCCAGTTCTCCTAGAAGGAGTCACTACGAGCAGTACTTC. Full variable domain (outside the CDR3, taken from reference TRBV18 and TRBJ2-7): NAGVMQNPRHLVRRRGQEARLRCSPMKGHSHVYWYRQLPEEGLKFMVYLQKENIIDESGMPKERFSAEFPKEGPSILRIQQVVRGDSAAYFCASSPRRSHYEQYFGPGTRLTVT.